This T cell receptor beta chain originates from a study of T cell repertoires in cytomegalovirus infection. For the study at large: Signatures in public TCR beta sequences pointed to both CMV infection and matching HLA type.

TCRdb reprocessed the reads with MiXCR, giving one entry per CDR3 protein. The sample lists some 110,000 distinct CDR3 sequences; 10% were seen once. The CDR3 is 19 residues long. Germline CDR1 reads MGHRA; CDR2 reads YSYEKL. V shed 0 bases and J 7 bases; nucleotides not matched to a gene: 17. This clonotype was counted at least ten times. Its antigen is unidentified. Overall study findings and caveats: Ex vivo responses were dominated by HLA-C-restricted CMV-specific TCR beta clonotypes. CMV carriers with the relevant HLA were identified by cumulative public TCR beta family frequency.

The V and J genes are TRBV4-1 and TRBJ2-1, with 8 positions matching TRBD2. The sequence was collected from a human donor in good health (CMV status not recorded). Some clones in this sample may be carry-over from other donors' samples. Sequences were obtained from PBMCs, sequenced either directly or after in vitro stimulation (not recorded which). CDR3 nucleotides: TGCGCCAGCAGCCAAGATCGGACGTCAGCAACTAGCGGAAGTAATGAGCAGTTCTTC. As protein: CASSQDRTSATSGSNEQFF.